Below, one TCR beta chain is given with its context. The sample comes from a study of cytomegalovirus exposure and HLA in healthy donors. Study summary: A prior study identified 117 million unique TCR beta sequences from roughly 170 million T cells.

Donors showed nominal health when sampled, although they likely had unrecorded immune exposures. PCR involved 60 Vbeta and 13 Jbeta primers. The data were produced by immunoSEQ multiplex PCR, yet TCRdb's version contains in-frame clones alone and is incomplete. The table lists about 85,000 clones, approximately 80% of them singletons, with 23% in the top ten. This CDR3 spans 14 amino acids. Trimming took off 4 bases at V and 3 bases at J, with 10 bases between the two ends. CDR1 and CDR2 (germline): SGHNT, YENEEA. Sequenced: PBMCs. The rearrangement joins TRBV11-3 to TRBJ1-3; D not resolved. This clonotype originated in a woman aged 50 to 60 in good health and CMV-seropositive. As DNA, the CDR3 is TGTGCCAGCAGCTCAATTTCCAGTGGAAACACCATATATTTT. It translates to CASSSISSGNTIYF. Combining the CDR3 with reference TRBV11-3 and TRBJ1-3 gives the whole variable domain EAGVVQSPRYKIIEKKQPVAFWCNPISGHNTLYWYLQNLGQGPELLIRYENEEAVDDSQLPKDRFSAERLKGVDSTLKIQPAELGDSAVYLCASSSISSGNTIYFGEGSWLTVV.